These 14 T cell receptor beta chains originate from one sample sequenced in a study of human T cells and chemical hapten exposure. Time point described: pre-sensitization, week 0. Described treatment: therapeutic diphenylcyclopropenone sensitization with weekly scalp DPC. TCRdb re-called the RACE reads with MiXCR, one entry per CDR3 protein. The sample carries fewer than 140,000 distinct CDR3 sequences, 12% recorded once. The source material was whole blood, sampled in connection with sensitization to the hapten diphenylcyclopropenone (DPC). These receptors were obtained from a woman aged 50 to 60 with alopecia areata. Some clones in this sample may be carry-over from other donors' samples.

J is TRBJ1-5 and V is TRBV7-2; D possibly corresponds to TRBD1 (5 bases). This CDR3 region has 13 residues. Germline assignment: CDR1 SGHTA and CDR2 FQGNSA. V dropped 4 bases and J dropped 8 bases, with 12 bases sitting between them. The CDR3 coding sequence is TGTGCCAGCAGCTCTAGGGGATTCGAGCCCCAGCATTTT. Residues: CASSSRGFEPQHF.

DNA for the CDR3: TGTGCCAGCAGTGAAAGAGCCCTCACAGATACGCAGTATTTT. Amino acids: CASSERALTDTQYF. J is TRBJ2-3 and V is TRBV6-1; D is ambiguous. The CDR3 is 14 residues long. V was shortened by 2 bases and J by 2 bases, with 8 bases between the two germline ends. The germline V gene encodes CDR1 MNHNS and CDR2 SASEGT.

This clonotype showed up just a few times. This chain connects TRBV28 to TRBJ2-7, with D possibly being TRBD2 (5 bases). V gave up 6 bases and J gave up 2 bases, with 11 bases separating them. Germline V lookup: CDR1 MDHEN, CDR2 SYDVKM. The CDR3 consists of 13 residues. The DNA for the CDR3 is TGTGCCAGCAGAGATAGCGTAACCTACGAGCAGTACTTC. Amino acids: CASRDSVTYEQYF.

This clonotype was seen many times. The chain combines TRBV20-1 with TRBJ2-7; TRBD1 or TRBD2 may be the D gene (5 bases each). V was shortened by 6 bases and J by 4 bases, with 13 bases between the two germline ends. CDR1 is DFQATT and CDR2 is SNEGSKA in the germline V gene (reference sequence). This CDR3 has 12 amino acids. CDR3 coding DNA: TGCAGTGCATACCCGGGGCGTTACGAGCAGTACTTC. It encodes CSAYPGRYEQYF.

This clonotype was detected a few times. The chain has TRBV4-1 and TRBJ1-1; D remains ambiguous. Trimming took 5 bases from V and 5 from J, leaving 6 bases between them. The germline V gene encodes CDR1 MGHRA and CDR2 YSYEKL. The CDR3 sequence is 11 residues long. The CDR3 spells CASSVYTEAFF. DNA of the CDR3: TGCGCCAGCAGCGTCTATACTGAAGCTTTCTTT.

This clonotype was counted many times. In DNA form, the CDR3 reads TGTGCCAGCAGTTTCGTATCTCGAGCCTCGAATTCACCCCTCCACTTT. Amino acid sequence: CASSFVSRASNSPLHF. The chain has TRBV28 and TRBJ1-6; the D is unclear. CDR3 length: 16 residues. V was trimmed by 3 bases and J by 7 bases, leaving 16 bases between them. CDR1 is MDHEN, CDR2 SYDVKM, per germline.

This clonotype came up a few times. The CDR3, as DNA: TGTGCCACCAGCAAACGCCAGACAAGGGCACAAACTGAAGCTTTCTTT. This gives the protein CATSKRQTRAQTEAFF. V usage is TRBV15 and J usage is TRBJ1-1; D gene uncertain. The CDR3 sequence is 16 residues long. Germline lookup yields CDR1 LNHNV and CDR2 YYDKDF (reference sequence). Trimming shortened V by 4 bases and J by 5 bases, and 20 bases separated the two germline ends.

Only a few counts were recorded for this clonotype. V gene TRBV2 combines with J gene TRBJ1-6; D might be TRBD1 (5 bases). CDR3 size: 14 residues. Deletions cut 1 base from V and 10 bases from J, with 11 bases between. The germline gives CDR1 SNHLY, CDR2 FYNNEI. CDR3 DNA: TGTGCCAGCAGTGAAGACGGGGGTGGGTCACCCCTCCACTTT. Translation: CASSEDGGGSPLHF.

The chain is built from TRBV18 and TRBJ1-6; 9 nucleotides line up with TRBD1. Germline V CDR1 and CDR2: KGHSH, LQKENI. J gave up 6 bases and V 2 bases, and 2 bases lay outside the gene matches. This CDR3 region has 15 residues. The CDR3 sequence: CASSPGTGSNSPLHF. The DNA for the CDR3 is TGTGCCAGCTCACCAGGGACAGGGAGTAATTCACCCCTCCACTTT.

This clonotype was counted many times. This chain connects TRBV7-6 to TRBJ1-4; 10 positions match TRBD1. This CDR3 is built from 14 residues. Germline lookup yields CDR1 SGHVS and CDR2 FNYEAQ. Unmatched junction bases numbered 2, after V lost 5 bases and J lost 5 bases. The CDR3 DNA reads TGTGCCAGCAGCGTGGGACAGGGGAATGAAAAACTGTTTTTT. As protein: CASSVGQGNEKLFF.

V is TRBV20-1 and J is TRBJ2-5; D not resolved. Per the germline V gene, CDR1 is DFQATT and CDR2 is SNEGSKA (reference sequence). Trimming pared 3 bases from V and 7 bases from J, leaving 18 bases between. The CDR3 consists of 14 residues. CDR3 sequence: CSARIPARSGTQYF. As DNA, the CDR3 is TGCAGTGCTAGGATTCCAGCGAGATCGGGGACCCAGTACTTC.

In nucleotides, the CDR3 is TGTGCCAGCTCACCACCACAAGGACAGCCCCAGCATTTT. Protein sequence: CASSPPQGQPQHF. The chain joins TRBV18 to TRBJ1-5; D uncertain. This CDR3 has 13 residues. Germline CDR1 reads KGHSH; CDR2 reads LQKENI. The V gene lost 0 bases and the J gene lost 7 bases, with 7 bases spanning the gap. The full variable domain, completed using reference TRBV18 and TRBJ1-5, is NAGVMQNPRHLVRRRGQEARLRCSPMKGHSHVYWYRQLPEEGLKFMVYLQKENIIDESGMPKERFSAEFPKEGPSILRIQQVVRGDSAAYFCASSPPQGQPQHFGDGTRLSIL.

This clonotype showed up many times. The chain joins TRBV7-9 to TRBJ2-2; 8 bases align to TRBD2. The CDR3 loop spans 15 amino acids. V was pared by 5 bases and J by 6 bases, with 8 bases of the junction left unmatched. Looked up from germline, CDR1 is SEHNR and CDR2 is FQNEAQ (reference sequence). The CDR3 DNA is TGTGCCAGCAGCCCCAGCGGGAGTCGGTCCGGGGAGCTGTTTTTT. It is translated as CASSPSGSRSGELFF. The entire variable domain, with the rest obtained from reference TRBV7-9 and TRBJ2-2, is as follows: DTGVSQNPRHKITKRGQNVTFRCDPISEHNRLYWYRQTLGQGPEFLTYFQNEAQLEKSRLLSDRFSAERPKGSFSTLEIQRTEQGDSAMYLCASSPSGSRSGELFFGEGSRLTVL.

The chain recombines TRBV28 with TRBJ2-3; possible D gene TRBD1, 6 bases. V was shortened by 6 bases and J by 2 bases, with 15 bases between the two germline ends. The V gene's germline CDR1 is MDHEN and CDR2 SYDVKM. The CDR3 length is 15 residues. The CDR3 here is CASRSRTDFTDTQYF. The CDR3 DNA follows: TGTGCCAGCAGGAGCAGGACAGATTTCACAGATACGCAGTATTTT.